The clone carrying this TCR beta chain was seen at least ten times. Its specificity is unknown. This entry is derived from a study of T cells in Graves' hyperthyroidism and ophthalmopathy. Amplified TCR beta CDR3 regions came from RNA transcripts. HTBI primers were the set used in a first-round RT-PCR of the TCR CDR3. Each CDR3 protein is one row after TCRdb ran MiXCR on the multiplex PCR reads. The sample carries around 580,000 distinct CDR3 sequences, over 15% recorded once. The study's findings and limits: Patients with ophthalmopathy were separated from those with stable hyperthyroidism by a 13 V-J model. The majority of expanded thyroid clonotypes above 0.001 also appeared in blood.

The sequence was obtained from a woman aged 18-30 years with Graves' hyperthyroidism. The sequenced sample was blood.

CDR3 protein: CASSTTSGVDTQYF. CDR3 sequence (DNA): TGTGCCAGCTCAACGACTAGCGGGGTAGATACGCAGTATTTT. The rearrangement links TRBV7-3 to TRBJ2-3, with 11 bases lining up with TRBD2. V shed 8 bases and J 5 bases; nucleotides not matched to a gene: 6. Germline CDR1 SGHTA, CDR2 FQGTGA. The CDR3 spans 14 residues.